Listed here are 24 T cell receptor beta chains from one sample, sequenced in a study of neurological immune-mediated disorders. MiXCR, run by TCRdb on the 5' RACE reads, gives a single entry per CDR3 protein. The sample holds about 49,000 distinct CDR3 sequences; 10% are singletons and the top ten take roughly 1.6%. Specified time point: longitudinal time-point 1 (baseline). Material for sequencing was PBMCs. These receptors originate from a woman aged 40 to 50 in good health.

This clonotype has at least ten counts. In DNA, the CDR3 is TGTGCCAGCAGCTCCTCTTCCTACGAGCAGTACTTC. It yields the protein CASSSSSYEQYF. J is TRBJ2-7 and V is TRBV5-6; no definite D call. V dropped 3 bases and J dropped 1 base, with 5 bases sitting between them. Germline-derived CDR1 and CDR2 are SGHDT and YYEEEE. The CDR3 contains 12 residues. The entire variable domain, with the rest obtained from reference TRBV5-6 and TRBJ2-7, is as follows: DAGVTQSPTHLIKTRGQQVTLRCSPKSGHDTVSWYQQALGQGPQFIFQYYEEEERQRGNFPDRFSGHQFPNYSSELNVNALLLGDSALYLCASSSSSYEQYFGPGTRLTVT.

This clonotype was counted ten times or more. The chain combines TRBV7-2 with TRBJ2-3; 11 nucleotides align to TRBD1. This CDR3 is built from 14 residues. Looked up from germline, CDR1 is SGHTA and CDR2 is FQGNSA. Unmatched junction bases numbered 4, after V lost 5 bases and J lost 6 bases. Here the CDR3 reads CASSPDRGRDTQYF. CDR3 nucleotides: TGTGCCAGCAGCCCGGACAGGGGGCGGGATACGCAGTATTTT. Together with reference TRBV7-2 and TRBJ2-3, the CDR3 gives the full variable domain: GAGVSQSPSNKVTEKGKDVELRCDPISGHTALYWYRQSLGQGLEFLIYFQGNSAPDKSGLPSDRFSAERTGGSVSTLTIQRTQQEDSAVYLCASSPDRGRDTQYFGPGTRLTVL.

This clonotype was seen at least ten times. This chain's CDR3 is CASSQRQGTKKAFF. In DNA, the CDR3 is TGTGCCAGCAGCCAAAGACAGGGAACGAAAAAGGCTTTCTTT. This rearrangement joins TRBV14 to TRBJ1-1; 7 nucleotides align to TRBD1. Trimming took 2 bases from V and 11 from J; bases not matched to a gene: 11. CDR3 length: 14 amino acids. CDR1 SGHDN and CDR2 FVKESK come from the germline V gene.

This clonotype has a count of ten or more. CDR3 protein: CATSRDGFSAGRRANEQFF. CDR3 in DNA: TGTGCCACCAGCAGAGATGGCTTCTCGGCAGGGCGCAGAGCCAATGAGCAGTTCTTC. V usage is TRBV15 and J usage is TRBJ2-1, with D possibly matching TRBD1 (5 bases). Germline V CDR1 and CDR2: LNHNV, YYDKDF (reference sequence). V was clipped by 0 bases and J by 6 bases, with 24 bases between them. This CDR3 has 19 amino acids.

This clonotype has a count of ten or more. This chain connects TRBV5-1 to TRBJ2-7; 8 bases are a match to TRBD1. This CDR3 has 14 amino acids. Germline V gene sequence: CDR1 SGHRS, CDR2 YFSETQ. V trimming: 3 bases; J trimming: 5 bases; junction bases outside the gene matches: 7. The CDR3 is CASSWTGQMNEQYF. Here the CDR3 DNA reads TGCGCCAGCAGCTGGACAGGGCAAATGAACGAGCAGTACTTC.

This clonotype was detected ten times or more. This chain joins TRBV5-1 and TRBJ2-7; D gene uncertain. Germline V gives CDR1 SGHRS, CDR2 YFSETQ. The CDR3 length is 15 residues. V lost 4 bases and J 2 bases, leaving 16 bases between the germline ends. CDR3 in DNA: TGCGCCAGCAGCCCTGGGGTGGGGTCGACCTACGAGCAGTACTTC. This translates into CASSPGVGSTYEQYF.

This clonotype was picked up many times. This chain joins TRBV15 and TRBJ2-2, with D possibly being TRBD1 (6 bases). Germline CDR1 reads LNHNV; CDR2 reads YYDKDF (reference sequence). CDR3 length: 12 amino acids. Trimming left V 6 bases short and J 7 bases short, with 9 bases between. This CDR3 reads CATRQTGGELFF. The CDR3, as DNA: TGTGCCACCAGGCAGACAGGCGGGGAGCTGTTTTTT.

This clonotype has at least ten counts. The chain carries TRBV7-2 and TRBJ2-4; 9 nucleotides agree with TRBD2. Germline lookup yields CDR1 SGHTA and CDR2 FQGNSA. V gave up 4 bases and J gave up 0 bases; unmatched junction bases: 10. This CDR3 is 18 amino acids long. CDR3 sequence: CASSSPSGILLAKNIQYF. In DNA form, the CDR3 reads TGTGCCAGCAGCTCGCCTAGCGGGATACTCCTAGCCAAAAACATTCAGTACTTC.

Only one count was recorded for this clonotype. An end of the junction does not agree with germline; a read error may underlie this. This chain joins TRBV5-1 and TRBJ2-1; weak D call: TRBD2 (6 bases). CDR3 length: 16 amino acids. The germline CDR1 and CDR2 sequences are SGHRS and YFSETQ. CDR3 sequence reads: CASKVVGSNIDNEQIF. CDR3 nucleotide sequence: TGCGCCAGCAAGGTAGTCGGGAGTAATATCGACAATGAGCAGATCTTC. The full variable domain, in which reference TRBV5-1 and TRBJ2-1 provide the parts outside the CDR3, is KAGVTQTPRYLIKTRGQQVTLSCSPISGHRSVSWYQQTPGQGLQFLFEYFSETQRNKGNFPGRFSGRQFSNSRSEMNVSTLELGDSALYLCASKVVGSNIDNEQIFGPGTRLTVL.

The chain is built from TRBV3-2 and TRBJ1-1; the table's D call, TRBD1, was not checked against the DNA. TRBV3-2 is marked as a pseudogene. The CDR3 has 18 amino acids. CDR3 coding DNA: TGTGCCAGCAGCCAAGATTACGGACACCTCAGGTCTGGCACTGACGCTTTCTTT. Encoded protein: CASSQDYGHLRSGTDAFF.

This clonotype was recorded at least ten times. The chain joins TRBV2 to TRBJ1-1; D is undetermined. V was clipped by 1 base and J by 9 bases, with 6 bases between them. The CDR3 covers 11 residues. Germline-derived CDR1 and CDR2 are SNHLY and FYNNEI. CDR3 sequence (DNA): TGTGCCAGCAGTGAAGGAACCAAAGCTTTCTTT. Translated, it gives CASSEGTKAFF.

This clonotype was recorded many times. This sequence joins TRBV12-3 or TRBV12-4 and TRBJ1-1; D unclear. V shed 3 bases and J shed 1 base, with 6 bases lying between them. The CDR3 loop spans 13 amino acids. CDR3 protein: CASSFGGNTEAFF. The DNA for the CDR3 is TGTGCCAGCAGTTTCGGCGGGAACACTGAAGCTTTCTTT.

This clonotype occurred many times. V usage is TRBV20-1 and J usage is TRBJ1-1, with 8 bases aligning to TRBD1. Trimming took 6 bases from V and 3 from J; bases not matched to a gene: 6. This CDR3 is built from 13 residues. Per the germline V gene, CDR1 is DFQATT and CDR2 is SNEGSKA (reference sequence). For the CDR3, the DNA is TGCAGTGCCCCCAGGGGGCTGGACACTGAAGCTTTCTTT. Its protein is CSAPRGLDTEAFF.

This clonotype showed up many times. The chain combines TRBV29-1 with TRBJ1-2; 8 positions match TRBD1. Germline trimming cut 5 bases from V and 6 bases from J; bases unmatched to any gene: 5. This CDR3 contains 12 residues. Germline V CDR1 and CDR2: SQVTM, ANQGSEA. In nucleotides, the CDR3 is TGCAGCGTTCTACAGGGGGAGGATGGCTACACCTTC. The encoded protein is CSVLQGEDGYTF.

This clonotype was counted many times. The rearrangement joins TRBV7-2 to TRBJ2-1; 9 bases align to TRBD2. This CDR3 comprises 15 residues. The V and J ends lost 5 bases and 8 bases, in that order; junction bases with no gene match: 10. Germline V gene data show CDR1 as SGHTA and CDR2 as FQGNSA. CDR3: CASSHGGGVFDEQFF. CDR3 DNA: TGTGCCAGCAGCCACGGCGGGGGGGTCTTCGATGAGCAGTTCTTC.

This clonotype appeared many times. J is TRBJ1-1 and V is TRBV12-3 or TRBV12-4; no definite D call. V was pared by 3 bases and J by 5 bases, with 16 bases between. This CDR3 spans 15 amino acids. The CDR3 DNA follows: TGTGCCAGCAGTTTCCGCCGAACTAGGCTTACTGAAGCTTTCTTT. It encodes CASSFRRTRLTEAFF.

This clonotype was seen ten or more times. This chain uses TRBV7-8 with TRBJ2-7; D is perhaps TRBD2 (6 bases). The CDR3 contains 16 residues. CDR1 is SGHVS, CDR2 FQNEAQ, per germline. With 0 bases removed from V and 4 bases from J, the gap between germline ends came to 16 bases. CDR3 in DNA: TGTGCCAGCAGCTTAGCGATAGGAGGGGACGGATACGAGCAGTACTTC. Translated: CASSLAIGGDGYEQYF.

This clonotype was counted at least ten times. This chain uses TRBV5-1 with TRBJ2-5, with D maybe TRBD1 (5 bases). With 9 bases removed from V and 0 bases from J, the gap between germline ends came to 9 bases. Germline V gives CDR1 SGHRS, CDR2 YFSETQ. The length of the CDR3 is 12 residues. The CDR3 DNA reads TGCGCCACCGGACATAACCAAGAGACCCAGTACTTC. It encodes CATGHNQETQYF.

The chain links TRBV19 to TRBJ1-6, with D possibly being TRBD1 (5 bases). The V end was cut by 3 bases, the J end by 5 bases, with 11 bases between. The CDR3 has 15 residues. The germline gives CDR1 LNHDA, CDR2 SQIVND (reference sequence). The CDR3 bases are TGTGCCAGTAGTATCCAGGGAGGCGATAATTCACCCCTCCACTTT. It encodes CASSIQGGDNSPLHF.

This clonotype was picked up many times. The rearrangement joins TRBV10-3 to TRBJ1-1; D remains ambiguous. The CDR3 sequence is 12 residues long. Germline V gene lookup returns CDR1 ENHRY and CDR2 SYGVKD. V lost 4 bases, J lost 8 bases, and 11 bases lay in between. For the CDR3, the DNA is TGTGCCATCAGTGGACGACCGGAGGAAGCTTTCTTT. Translated, it gives CAISGRPEEAFF.

In the case of this clonotype: At one boundary the junction diverges from the germline segment, which might be a read error. V gene TRBV9 combines with J gene TRBJ2-2; D is undetermined. In germline, CDR1 is SGDLS, CDR2 YYNGEE. CDR3 length: 15 residues. CDR3 sequence: CVSSVGRSWTGELFF. In nucleotides, the CDR3 is TGTGTCAGCAGCGTAGGTCGGAGTTGGACCGGGGAGCTGTTTTTT.

There are many counts of this clonotype. The chain recombines TRBV12-3 or TRBV12-4 with TRBJ2-7; 7 nucleotides agree with TRBD1. The CDR3 totals 15 residues. The J segment lost 0 bases and the V segment lost 5 bases, leaving 7 bases of the junction unmatched. The CDR3 DNA is TGTGCCAGCAGTGGGTCCAGACAGGGCTCCTACGAGCAGTACTTC. This codes for CASSGSRQGSYEQYF.

This clonotype occurred many times. The rearrangement joins TRBV7-9 to TRBJ2-3; 7 bases line up with TRBD1. V lost 2 bases and J lost 0; bases outside the gene matches: 5. Germline V gene data show CDR1 as SEHNR and CDR2 as FQNEAQ (reference sequence). The CDR3 runs to 16 residues. The CDR3 DNA reads as TGTGCCAGCAGCTTACCTAGGGGGCGAAGCACAGATACGCAGTATTTT. Its translation is CASSLPRGRSTDTQYF.

On this clonotype: The junction departs from the called germline gene at one end, perhaps through a read error. This chain joins TRBV14 and TRBJ1-1, with TRBD1 as a possible D gene (5 bases). Germline V CDR1 and CDR2: SGHDN, FVKESK. The CDR3 contains 15 residues. The CDR3 DNA reads as TGTGCCAGCAGCAAAGAAAAGGGGATGAACACTGACGCTTTCTTT. Translating gives CASSKEKGMNTDAFF.